The 24 T cell receptor beta chains presented below share a single source sample, sequenced in a study of CD8 T cells in Susac syndrome. The authors reverse transcribed about 0.5 to 1 ug RNA with random hexamers. A single record per CDR3 protein comes from TCRdb applying MiXCR to the immunoSEQ multiplex PCR reads. This sample yields 400,000 to 550,000 distinct CDR3 sequences, of which approximately 85% are seen a single time; approximately 0.12% belongs to the top ten. The sample was CD8+ T cells from PBMCs. Receptor source: a human donor with multiple sclerosis.

This clonotype was detected only once. The chain joins TRBV10-2 to TRBJ1-1; D unclear. The V gene lost 2 bases and the J gene lost 1 base, with 2 bases spanning the gap. Germline CDR1 and CDR2: WSHSY and SAAADI. This CDR3 region has 12 residues. The CDR3 spells CASSEANTEAFF. CDR3 bases: TGCGCCAGCAGTGAGGCGAACACTGAAGCTTTCTTT.

In its sample, this clonotype was seen a few times. The chain combines TRBV28 with TRBJ1-1; possible D gene TRBD1, 5 bases. Deletions cut 5 bases from V and 5 bases from J, with 12 bases between. The CDR3 is made up of 13 amino acids. CDR1 is MDHEN and CDR2 is SYDVKM in the germline V gene. CDR3 region: CASSHQGSTEAFF. The CDR3 coding sequence is TGTGCCAGCAGTCACCAGGGTTCTACTGAAGCTTTCTTT.

The chain uses TRBV7-2 and TRBJ1-1; perhaps TRBD1 as D (5 bases). Germline CDR1 SGHTA, CDR2 FQGNSA. This CDR3 spans 14 amino acids. The V and J ends lost 5 bases and 2 bases respectively, with 12 bases between them. The CDR3 DNA sequence: TGTGCCAGCAGCGACCGGGGCACAAACACTGAAGCTTTCTTT. Its translation: CASSDRGTNTEAFF.

The chain recombines TRBV13 with TRBJ1-2; possibly TRBD1 for D (6 bases). The germline V gene has CDR1 PRHDT and CDR2 FYEKMQ (reference sequence). V was trimmed by 2 bases and J by 0 bases, leaving 19 bases between them. The CDR3 has 18 amino acids. The CDR3 sequence: CASSLLYLGAEPNYGYTF. CDR3 nucleotides: TGTGCCAGCAGCTTATTATATCTGGGGGCAGAACCTAACTATGGCTACACCTTC.

The table lists this clonotype with a few counts. This chain links TRBV7-3 with TRBJ2-1; the D is unclear. This CDR3 has 13 amino acids. The germline V and J ends were trimmed by 1 base and 7 bases, with 8 bases remaining between them. CDR1 and CDR2 from the germline V gene are SGHTA and FQGTGA. CDR3 residues: CASSLSLGNEQFF. CDR3 nucleotides: TGTGCCAGCAGCTTAAGTTTGGGGAATGAGCAGTTCTTC.

The V call is TRBV6-6, the J call TRBJ1-1; D not resolved. The germline V gene has CDR1 MNHNY and CDR2 SVGAGI (reference sequence). The ends were cut back, 0 bases at V and 1 base at J, with 6 bases in the middle. The length of the CDR3 is 14 residues. CDR3 nucleotides: TGTGCCAGCAGTTACTCGTCATCGAACACTGAAGCTTTCTTT. As protein: CASSYSSSNTEAFF.

CDR3 in DNA: TGTGCCAGCAGACAGGGGACAGGGGGAAACACCGGGGAGCTGTTTTTT. Translating it yields CASRQGTGGNTGELFF. The V gene is TRBV5-4, the J gene TRBJ2-2, with TRBD1 identical over 11 bases. The CDR3 sequence is 16 residues long. V was clipped by 5 bases and J by 2 bases; unmatched bases: 5. Germline-derived CDR1 and CDR2 are SGHNT and YYREEE (reference sequence).

This clonotype has a single count. The chain joins TRBV19 to TRBJ2-7; 8 bases align to TRBD2. This CDR3 spans 14 amino acids. Germline V CDR1 and CDR2: LNHDA, SQIVND (reference sequence). The ends lost 9 bases at V and 3 bases at J; junction bases unmatched: 10. The CDR3 DNA is TGTGCCAGCGCAATAGCGGGATTTCACTACGAGCAGTACTTC. Protein: CASAIAGFHYEQYF.

The gene calls are TRBV4-1 and TRBJ1-5, with 7 bases identical to TRBD1. Germline CDR1 MGHRA, CDR2 YSYEKL. J was trimmed by 3 bases and V by 1 base; bases with no gene match: 6. The CDR3 consists of 16 residues. CDR3 coding DNA: TGCGCCAGCAGCCAAGGAGGGACAGCCCTCAATCAGCCCCAGCATTTT. The encoded protein is CASSQGGTALNQPQHF.

The chain joins TRBV5-1 to TRBJ2-6; 9 nucleotides line up with TRBD1. V trimming: 4 bases; J trimming: 0 bases; junction bases outside the gene matches: 8. The germline gives CDR1 SGHRS, CDR2 YFSETQ. This CDR3 region has 18 residues. The CDR3 DNA is TGCGCCAGCAGCCTCCGGGACAGGGACTACTCTGGGGCCAACGTCCTGACTTTC. Translated: CASSLRDRDYSGANVLTF.

The CDR3 is CAWSLQGPYSNQPQHF. In DNA form, the CDR3 reads TGTGCCTGGAGTTTGCAGGGCCCTTATAGCAATCAGCCCCAGCATTTT. The V gene is TRBV30, the J gene TRBJ1-5, with D possibly matching TRBD1 (5 bases). This CDR3 is built from 16 residues. Trimming took 2 bases from V and 0 from J, leaving 14 bases between them. Germline CDR1 is GTSNPN and CDR2 is SVGIG (reference sequence).

The V and J genes are TRBV20-1 and TRBJ2-7; 9 bases map to TRBD2. CDR3 length: 16 amino acids. V gave up 0 bases and J gave up 0 bases; unmatched junction bases: 6. Germline V gives CDR1 DFQATT, CDR2 SNEGSKA (reference sequence). CDR3 residues: CSARDPSGVHSYEQYF. The DNA for the CDR3 is TGCAGTGCTAGAGATCCTAGCGGGGTCCACTCCTACGAGCAGTACTTC.

This clonotype came up a few times. The chain recombines TRBV3-1 with TRBJ2-7; TRBD2 might be the D (6 bases). The V end was cut by 1 base, the J end by 6 bases, with 10 bases between. Germline CDR1 and CDR2: LGHDT and YNNKEL (reference sequence). The CDR3 consists of 13 residues. CDR3 bases: TGTGCCAGCAGCCAAGTGGAGGGGCGCGAGCAGTACTTC. Its protein product is CASSQVEGREQYF.

This chain uses TRBV4-1 with TRBJ2-1, with D possibly being TRBD1 (5 bases). The V gene lost 0 bases and the J gene lost 4 bases, with 16 bases spanning the gap. From germline, CDR1 is MGHRA and CDR2 YSYEKL. The CDR3 length is 17 residues. The CDR3 here is CASSQERGRVAYNEQFF. As DNA, the CDR3 is TGCGCCAGCAGCCAAGAAAGGGGAAGGGTAGCTTACAATGAGCAGTTCTTC.

The V call is TRBV27, the J call TRBJ2-5; 10 bases align to TRBD1. The J segment lost 3 bases and the V segment lost 1 base, leaving 8 bases of the junction unmatched. This CDR3 has 17 residues. Germline assignment: CDR1 MNHEY and CDR2 SMNVEV (reference sequence). CDR3 residues: CASSLFPGTGDEETQYF. In DNA, the CDR3 is TGTGCCAGCAGTTTATTCCCCGGGACAGGGGACGAAGAGACCCAGTACTTC.

The V and J genes are TRBV29-1 and TRBJ2-1; D remains ambiguous. V lost 5 bases and J 5 bases, leaving 7 bases between the germline ends. CDR1 and CDR2 (germline): SQVTM, ANQGSEA. This CDR3 comprises 11 residues. In DNA, the CDR3 is TGCAGCGTTCGAGTCAACAATGAGCAGTTCTTC. Residues: CSVRVNNEQFF.

The rearrangement joins TRBV4-1 to TRBJ2-6, with D perhaps TRBD1 or TRBD2 (5 bases each). CDR1 MGHRA and CDR2 YSYEKL come from the germline V gene. This CDR3 is 16 amino acids long. V lost 0 bases and J lost 4, with 10 bases in between. The CDR3 sequence is CASSQDSGDGANVLTF. CDR3 sequence (DNA): TGCGCCAGCAGCCAAGATTCCGGGGACGGGGCCAACGTCCTGACTTTC.

This clonotype was found a few times. The J gene is TRBJ2-7, the V gene TRBV11-2; D unresolved. Trimming took 0 bases from V and 6 from J, leaving 6 bases between them. CDR1 and CDR2 from the germline V gene are SGHAT and FQNNGV. The CDR3 is 12 amino acids. The CDR3 DNA follows: TGTGCCAGCAGCTTAGACATCCGCGAGCAGTACTTC. This sequence encodes CASSLDIREQYF. Together with reference TRBV11-2 and TRBJ2-7, the CDR3 gives the full variable domain: EAGVAQSPRYKIIEKRQSVAFWCNPISGHATLYWYQQILGQGPKLLIQFQNNGVVDDSQLPKDRFSAERLKGVDSTLKIQPAKLEDSAVYLCASSLDIREQYFGPGTRLTVT.

The V and J genes are TRBV7-4 and TRBJ2-5; TRBD1 aligns across 9 bases. Germline lookup yields CDR1 SGHVT and CDR2 SQSDAQ. The V segment lost 3 bases and the J segment 5 bases; nucleotides outside the gene matches: 16. The CDR3 is 18 amino acids. The CDR3 loop reads CASSFGTGKVLGPETQYF. The CDR3 bases are TGTGCCAGCAGCTTTGGGACAGGGAAGGTCCTGGGGCCGGAGACCCAGTACTTC.

This rearrangement joins TRBV4-1 to TRBJ1-2; D call uncertain. Germline assignment: CDR1 MGHRA and CDR2 YSYEKL. The CDR3 is made up of 16 amino acids. The germline V and J ends were trimmed by 7 bases and 1 base, with 19 bases remaining between them. The CDR3 DNA is TGCGCCAGCACCTCCGAGACCAATTATCGTAACTATGGCTACACCTTC. Translation: CASTSETNYRNYGYTF.

The chain combines TRBV6-1 with TRBJ1-6; D not certain. This CDR3 contains 11 residues. In germline, CDR1 is MNHNS, CDR2 SASEGT. V was shortened by 7 bases and J by 9 bases, with 7 bases between the two germline ends. The DNA of the CDR3 is TGTGCCAGCACCCTGGGTTCACCCCTCCACTTT. Its protein product is CASTLGSPLHF.

The V gene is TRBV27, the J gene TRBJ2-1, with TRBD2 identical over 7 bases. The V gene's germline CDR1 is MNHEY and CDR2 SMNVEV (reference sequence). Losses at the gene ends were 4 bases for V and 4 bases for J; bases not matched to a gene: 4. This CDR3 contains 14 residues. CDR3 residues: CASSSPGGYNEQFF. In DNA, the CDR3 is TGTGCCAGCAGTTCCCCCGGGGGGTACAATGAGCAGTTCTTC.

The genes are TRBV19 and TRBJ1-5; a weak D match, TRBD1 (5 bases). The germline V gene has CDR1 LNHDA and CDR2 SQIVND (reference sequence). This CDR3 region has 17 residues. V was shortened by 5 bases and J by 0 bases, with 17 bases between the two germline ends. The CDR3: CASSPDITSYSNQPQHF. The CDR3 bases are TGTGCCAGTAGTCCGGACATCACCTCTTATAGCAATCAGCCCCAGCATTTT.

For this clonotype: A junction boundary mismatches the germline segment, possibly from a read error. The J gene is TRBJ1-5, the V gene TRBV4-1, with 7 bases identical to TRBD1. The V gene's germline CDR1 is MGHRA and CDR2 YSYEKL. The CDR3 consists of 14 residues. The CDR3 DNA is TGTGCCAGCAGCCAGGGGGGGAGCAATCAGCCCCAGCATTTT. Translation gives CASSQGGSNQPQHF.